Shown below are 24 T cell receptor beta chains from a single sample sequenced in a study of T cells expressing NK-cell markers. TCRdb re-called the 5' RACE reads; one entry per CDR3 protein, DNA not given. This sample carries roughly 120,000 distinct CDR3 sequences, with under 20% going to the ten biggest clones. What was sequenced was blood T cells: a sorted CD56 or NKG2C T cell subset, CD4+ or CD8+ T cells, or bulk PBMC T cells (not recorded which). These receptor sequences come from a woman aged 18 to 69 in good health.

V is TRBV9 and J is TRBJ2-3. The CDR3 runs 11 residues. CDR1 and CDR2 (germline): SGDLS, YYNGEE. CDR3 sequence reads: CASSEGHTQYF.

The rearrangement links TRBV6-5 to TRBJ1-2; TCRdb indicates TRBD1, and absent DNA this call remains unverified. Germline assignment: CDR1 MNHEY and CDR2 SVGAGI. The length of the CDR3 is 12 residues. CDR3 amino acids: CASSPAPYGYTF.

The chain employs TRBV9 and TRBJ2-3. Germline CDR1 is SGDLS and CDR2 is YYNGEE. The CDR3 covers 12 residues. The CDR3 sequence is CASSALGDTQYF.

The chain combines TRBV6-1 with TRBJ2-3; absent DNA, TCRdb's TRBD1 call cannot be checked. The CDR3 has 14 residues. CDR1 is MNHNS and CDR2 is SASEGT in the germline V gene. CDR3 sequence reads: CASTGGGITDTQYF.

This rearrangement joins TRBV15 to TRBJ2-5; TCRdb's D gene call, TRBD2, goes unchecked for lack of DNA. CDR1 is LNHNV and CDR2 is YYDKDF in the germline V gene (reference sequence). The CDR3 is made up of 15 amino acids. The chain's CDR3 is CATSREASGFETQYF.

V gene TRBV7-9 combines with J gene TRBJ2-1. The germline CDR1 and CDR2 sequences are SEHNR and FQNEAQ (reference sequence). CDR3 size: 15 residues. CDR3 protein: CASSLGVASYNEQFF. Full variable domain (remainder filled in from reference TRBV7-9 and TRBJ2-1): DTGVSQNPRHKITKRGQNVTFRCDPISEHNRLYWYRQTLGQGPEFLTYFQNEAQLEKSRLLSDRFSAERPKGSFSTLEIQRTEQGDSAMYLCASSLGVASYNEQFFGPGTRLTVL.

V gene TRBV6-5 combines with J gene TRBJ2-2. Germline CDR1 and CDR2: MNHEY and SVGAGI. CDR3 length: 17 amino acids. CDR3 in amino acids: CASSYPNSHPNTGELFF.

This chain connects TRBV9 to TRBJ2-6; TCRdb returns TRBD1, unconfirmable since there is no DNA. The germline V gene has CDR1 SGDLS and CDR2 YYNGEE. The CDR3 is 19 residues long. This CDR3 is CASSVGMGQGLSGANVLTF.

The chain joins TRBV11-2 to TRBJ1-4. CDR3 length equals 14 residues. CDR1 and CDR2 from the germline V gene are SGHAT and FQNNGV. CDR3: CASSWFATNEKLFF. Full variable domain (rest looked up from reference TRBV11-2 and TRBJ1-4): EAGVAQSPRYKIIEKRQSVAFWCNPISGHATLYWYQQILGQGPKLLIQFQNNGVVDDSQLPKDRFSAERLKGVDSTLKIQPAKLEDSAVYLCASSWFATNEKLFFGSGTQLSVL.

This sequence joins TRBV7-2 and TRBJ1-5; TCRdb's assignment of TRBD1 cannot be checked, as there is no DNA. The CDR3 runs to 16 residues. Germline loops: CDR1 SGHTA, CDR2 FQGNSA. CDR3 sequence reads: CASSLVTGAGNQPQHF.

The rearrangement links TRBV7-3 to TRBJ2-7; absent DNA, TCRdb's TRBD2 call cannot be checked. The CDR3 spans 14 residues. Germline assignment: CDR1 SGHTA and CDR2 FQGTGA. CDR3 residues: CASSLLAATYEQYF.

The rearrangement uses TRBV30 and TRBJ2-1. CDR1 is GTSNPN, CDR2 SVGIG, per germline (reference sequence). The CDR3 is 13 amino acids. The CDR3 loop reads CAWSVMGLNEQFF.

The CDR3 here is CASSPLPGQSSYGYTF. This chain joins TRBV6-2 or TRBV6-3 and TRBJ1-2; the D call of TRBD1 rests on TCRdb alone, since no DNA is present to check it. Germline V gene lookup returns CDR1 MNHEY and CDR2 SVGEGT. This CDR3 is 16 amino acids long.

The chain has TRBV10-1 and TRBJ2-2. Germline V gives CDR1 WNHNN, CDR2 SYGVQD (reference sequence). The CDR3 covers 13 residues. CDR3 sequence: CASSEFESGELFF.

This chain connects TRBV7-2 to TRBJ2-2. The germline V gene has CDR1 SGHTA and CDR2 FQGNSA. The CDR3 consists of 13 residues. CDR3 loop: CASSNLNTGELFF.

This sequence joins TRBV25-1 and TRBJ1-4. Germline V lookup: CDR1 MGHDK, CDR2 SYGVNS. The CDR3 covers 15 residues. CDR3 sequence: CASHPGGRGDEKLFF.

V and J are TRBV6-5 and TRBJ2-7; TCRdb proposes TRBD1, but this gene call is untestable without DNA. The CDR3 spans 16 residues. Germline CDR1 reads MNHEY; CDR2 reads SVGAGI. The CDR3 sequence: CASSYSSGAPSYEQYF.

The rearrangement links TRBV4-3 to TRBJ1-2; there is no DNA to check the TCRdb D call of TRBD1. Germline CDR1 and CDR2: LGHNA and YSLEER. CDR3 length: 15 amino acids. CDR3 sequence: CASSQEIGQASGYTF.

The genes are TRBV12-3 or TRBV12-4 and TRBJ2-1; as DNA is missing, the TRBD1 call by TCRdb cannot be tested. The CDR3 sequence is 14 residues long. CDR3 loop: CASSPGGPSNEQFF.

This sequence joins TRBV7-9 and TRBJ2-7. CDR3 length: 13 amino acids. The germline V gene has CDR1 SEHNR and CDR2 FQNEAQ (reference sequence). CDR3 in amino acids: CASSLAVENEQYF.

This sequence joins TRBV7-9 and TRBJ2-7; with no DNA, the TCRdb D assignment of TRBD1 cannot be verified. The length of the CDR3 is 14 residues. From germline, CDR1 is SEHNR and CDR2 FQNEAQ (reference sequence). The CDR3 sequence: CASSKGTGPYEQYF.

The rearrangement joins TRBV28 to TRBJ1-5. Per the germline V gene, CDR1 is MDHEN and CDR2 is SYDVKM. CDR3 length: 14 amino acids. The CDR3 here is CASGTWGGDQPQHF.

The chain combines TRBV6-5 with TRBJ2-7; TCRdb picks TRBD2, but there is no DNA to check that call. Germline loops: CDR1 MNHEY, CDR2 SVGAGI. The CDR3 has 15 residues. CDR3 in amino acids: CASSSPREGGREQYF.

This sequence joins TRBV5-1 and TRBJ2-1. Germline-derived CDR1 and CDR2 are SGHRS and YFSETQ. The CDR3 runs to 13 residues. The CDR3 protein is CASSWGTTNEQFF. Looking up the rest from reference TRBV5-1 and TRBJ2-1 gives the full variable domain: KAGVTQTPRYLIKTRGQQVTLSCSPISGHRSVSWYQQTPGQGLQFLFEYFSETQRNKGNFPGRFSGRQFSNSRSEMNVSTLELGDSALYLCASSWGTTNEQFFGPGTRLTVL.